This T cell receptor beta chain was recorded in a study of blood T cell repertoires in COVID-19. Whole-study context: The United States, Italy and Spain provided the acute and convalescent COVID-19 samples. PBMCs, B-cell-depleted T cells, or T cells provided the cDNA or gDNA that made up the material.

CDR1 is MNHNS, CDR2 SASEGT, per germline. V lost 3 bases to trimming and J lost 7 bases, with 15 bases between them. The CDR3 is 15 residues long. Authors' methods: Reference gene primer amplification gave nucleated cell count estimates. The repertoire was sequenced with immunoSEQ multiplex PCR; TCRdb's copy has only in-frame clones and lacks some. That table gives V, J and clone size, and the DNA gave D and trimming. This repertoire shows some 130,000 clones, more than 75% found once; its top ten account for about 2%. The chain employs TRBV6-1 and TRBJ2-2, with no clear D. The clonotype originates from an older man with active COVID-19. The sequenced sample consisted of peripheral blood. Here the CDR3 reads CASSDASESNGELFF. The CDR3 DNA reads as TGTGCCAGCAGTGATGCGAGTGAATCTAACGGGGAGCTGTTTTTT.